This TCR beta chain is drawn from a study of blood T cell repertoires in COVID-19. For the study at large: T cells, B-cell-depleted T cells, or PBMCs provided the cDNA or gDNA that served as material.

The CDR3 contains 16 residues. V lost 0 bases to trimming and J lost 3 bases; unmatched junction nucleotides: 4. Germline V lookup: CDR1 MNHEY, CDR2 SVGAGI. This clone has more than one count but fewer than ten. Profiled with immunoSEQ multiplex PCR; TCRdb holds only in-frame clones, not every one. The sample has around 94,000 clones, 86% seen once. Sample: peripheral blood. The chain couples TRBV6-5 to TRBJ2-2; 7 bases match TRBD1. The TCR sequence derives from a man of 80 years or more with acute or convalescent COVID-19. The CDR3 DNA follows: TGTGCCAGCAGTTACTCGTCAGGGGGAGACACCGGGGAGCTGTTTTTT. It encodes CASSYSSGGDTGELFF.